This T cell receptor beta chain derives from a study of blood T cells in healthy people across ages. Sample-barcoded 5' priming and a J-beta primer mix drove a second PCR of 7 to 11 cycles. TCRdb independently ran MiXCR on the 5' RACE reads; one entry per CDR3 protein. The sample consists of under 1,100,000 distinct CDR3 sequences, 20% to 25% of them appearing once. Donors gave about 9.3 milliliters of peripheral blood apiece. The V and J ends lost 0 bases and 3 bases, in that order; junction bases with no gene match: 8. Germline lookup yields CDR1 LNHNV and CDR2 YYDKDF (reference sequence). This CDR3 region has 17 residues. These records were also assigned to another study, of T cells of mothers and their children. That paper adds: Material was donated by three healthy Caucasian mothers and their six children. With unrelated pairs as the comparison, related mother-child pairs had a slightly higher overlap that was not significant. The search for persistent microchimeric T cell clones detected none.

The source is a girl aged 2-10 years in good health. The sample was blood. The V call is TRBV15, the J call TRBJ2-7; 10 positions agree with TRBD2. The CDR3 nucleotides are TGTGCCACCAGCAGAGATTGGGCGACTAGCGGGTTCTACGAGCAGTACTTC. Translated, it gives CATSRDWATSGFYEQYF.